This is a list of T cell receptor beta chains from one sample in a study of control samples from healthy donors and cancer patients. Assay: immunoSEQ multiplex PCR; the TCRdb copy retains only in-frame clones and omits some. The data show about 190,000 clones, 91% seen once. Sequenced input: blood. The origin of the receptors is a young man in good health. The CDR3 runs from the conserved cysteine through the conserved F or W. The D gene is left open where the match is weak. Rows give clone size only sometimes, using once, few, many, or a class for an expanded clone.

CDR3 protein: CASSPWRGGLGEQFF
CDR3 DNA: TGTGCCAGCTCACCTTGGCGGGGGGGCCTCGGTGAGCAGTTCTTC
V gene: TRBV18
D gene: TRBD2
clone size: .
J gene: TRBJ2-1

CDR3 protein: CASSREGMNTEAFF
CDR3 DNA: TGTGCCAGCAGTCGCGAGGGCATGAACACTGAAGCTTTCTTT
V gene: TRBV6-5
D gene: .
clone size: .
J gene: TRBJ1-1

CDR3 protein: CASSLQGAPGNTIYF
CDR3 DNA: TGCGCCAGCAGCTTACAGGGGGCGCCTGGAAACACCATATATTTT
V gene: TRBV5-1
D gene: TRBD1
clone size: .
J gene: TRBJ1-3

CDR3 protein: CASSQGTPPYEQYF
CDR3 DNA: TGCGCCAGCAGCCAAGGGACCCCCCCCTACGAGCAGTACTTC
V gene: TRBV4-1
D gene: .
clone size: .
J gene: TRBJ2-7

CDR3 protein: CASSQVTTNRGRYEQYF
CDR3 DNA: TGTGCCAGCAGCCAAGTTACGACGAACAGGGGCCGCTACGAGCAGTACTTC
V gene: TRBV14
D gene: TRBD1
clone size: .
J gene: TRBJ2-7

CDR3 protein: CASSLTQYYGYTF
CDR3 DNA: TGTGCCAGCAGCTTGACCCAATACTATGGCTACACCTTC
V gene: TRBV5-8
D gene: .
clone size: .
J gene: TRBJ1-2

CDR3 protein: CASSPRLQNPNYGYTF
CDR3 DNA: TGTGCCAGTAGTCCGCGACTTCAAAATCCTAACTATGGCTACACCTTC
V gene: TRBV19
D gene: .
clone size: .
J gene: TRBJ1-2

CDR3 protein: CASSVGQSYNSPLHF
CDR3 DNA: TGTGCCAGCAGCGTAGGACAATCCTATAATTCACCCCTCCACTTT
V gene: TRBV9
D gene: .
clone size: .
J gene: TRBJ1-6

CDR3 protein: CASSGKWLGRGNQPQHF
CDR3 DNA: TGTGCCAGCAGTGGCAAGTGGCTCGGCAGGGGGAATCAGCCCCAGCATTTT
V gene: TRBV6-1
D gene: TRBD1
clone size: .
J gene: TRBJ1-5

CDR3 protein: CASSLGGQGWDTQYF
CDR3 DNA: TGTGCCAGCAGCTTGGGGGGACAGGGGTGGGATACGCAGTATTTT
V gene: TRBV5-4
D gene: TRBD1
clone size: .
J gene: TRBJ2-3

CDR3 protein: CASNLERGSTDTQYF
CDR3 DNA: TGTGCCAGCAATTTGGAGCGGGGGAGCACAGATACGCAGTATTTT
V gene: TRBV6-5
D gene: TRBD2
clone size: .
J gene: TRBJ2-3

CDR3 protein: CASSEDFGSPLHF
CDR3 DNA: TGCGCCAGCAGTGAGGACTTCGGTTCACCCCTCCACTTT
V gene: TRBV10-1
D gene: .
clone size: once
J gene: TRBJ1-6

CDR3 protein: CASSPKTTGGLDTQYF
CDR3 DNA: TGCGCCAGCAGCCCTAAAACGACAGGGGGGTTAGATACGCAGTATTTT
V gene: TRBV5-1
D gene: TRBD1
clone size: .
J gene: TRBJ2-3

CDR3 protein: CASPGGNDTQYF
CDR3 DNA: TGCGCCAGCCCTGGGGGTAACGATACGCAGTATTTT
V gene: TRBV10-1
D gene: .
clone size: .
J gene: TRBJ2-3

CDR3 protein: CASSHSDRTTLLELFF
CDR3 DNA: TGTGCCAGCAGCCATTCGGACAGGACGACACTCCTCGAACTGTTTTTT
V gene: TRBV7-9
D gene: TRBD1
clone size: once
J gene: TRBJ1-4

CDR3 protein: CASSIGPWKEYGYTF
CDR3 DNA: TGTGCCAGTAGTATAGGGCCCTGGAAAGAGTATGGCTACACCTTC
V gene: TRBV19
D gene: .
clone size: .
J gene: TRBJ1-2

CDR3 protein: CASSETGRNTGELFF
CDR3 DNA: TGTGCCAGCAGCGAAACAGGGCGCAACACCGGGGAGCTGTTTTTT
V gene: TRBV2
D gene: .
clone size: .
J gene: TRBJ2-2

CDR3 protein: CASSPIKTGLNQPQHF
CDR3 DNA: TGTGCCAGCAGCCCCATAAAAACAGGGCTCAATCAGCCCCAGCATTTT
V gene: TRBV2
D gene: .
clone size: .
J gene: TRBJ1-5

CDR3 protein: CASSTRARGQGYGYTF
CDR3 DNA: TGTGCCAGCAGCACAAGAGCAAGGGGACAGGGCTATGGCTACACCTTC
V gene: TRBV6-4
D gene: TRBD1
clone size: .
J gene: TRBJ1-2

CDR3 protein: CASSLDPTANLGYTF
CDR3 DNA: TGCGCCAGCAGCTTGGACCCGACAGCCAACCTTGGCTACACCTTC
V gene: TRBV5-1
D gene: .
clone size: .
J gene: TRBJ1-2

CDR3 protein: CASSLGGLVADTQYF
CDR3 DNA: TGTGCCAGCAGCTTAGGTGGACTAGTTGCAGATACGCAGTATTTT
V gene: TRBV11-2
D gene: TRBD2
clone size: .
J gene: TRBJ2-3

CDR3 protein: CASSPGYNSPLHF
CDR3 DNA: TGTGCCAGTAGTCCCGGCTATAATTCACCCCTCCACTTT
V gene: TRBV19
D gene: .
clone size: .
J gene: TRBJ1-6

CDR3 protein: CASSFTRFNSPLHF
CDR3 DNA: TGTGCCAGCAGTTTTACCCGCTTCAATTCACCCCTCCACTTT
V gene: TRBV28
D gene: .
clone size: .
J gene: TRBJ1-6

CDR3 protein: CASSLGHTAYEQYF
CDR3 DNA: TGCGCCAGCAGCTTGGGGCACACGGCCTACGAGCAGTACTTC
V gene: TRBV5-1
D gene: .
clone size: .
J gene: TRBJ2-7

CDR3 protein: CASSQMTGDYSDIQYF
CDR3 DNA: TGCGCCAGCAGCCAGATGACAGGGGATTATTCAGACATTCAGTACTTC
V gene: TRBV4-1
D gene: TRBD1
clone size: .
J gene: TRBJ2-4

CDR3 protein: CASSTPGEALHF
CDR3 DNA: TGTGCCAGCAGTACACCGGGGGAGGCCCTCCACTTT
V gene: TRBV6-5
D gene: .
clone size: .
J gene: TRBJ1-6

CDR3 protein: CASSRTAGGSNSPLHF
CDR3 DNA: TGCGCCAGCAGCCGGACAGCAGGGGGTTCAAATTCACCCCTCCACTTT
V gene: TRBV4-1
D gene: TRBD1
clone size: .
J gene: TRBJ1-6

CDR3 protein: CASSQGYSPLHF
CDR3 DNA: TGTGCCAGCAGTCAGGGTTATTCACCCCTCCACTTT
V gene: TRBV28
D gene: .
clone size: .
J gene: TRBJ1-6

CDR3 protein: CASSLGQGAYGYTF
CDR3 DNA: TGTGCCAGCAGCTTGGGGCAGGGGGCCTATGGCTACACCTTC
V gene: TRBV5-6
D gene: TRBD1
clone size: .
J gene: TRBJ1-2

CDR3 protein: CASRPNEGNTEAFF
CDR3 DNA: TGTGCCAGCAGACCAAACGAGGGGAACACTGAAGCTTTCTTT
V gene: TRBV6-5
D gene: .
clone size: once
J gene: TRBJ1-1

CDR3 protein: CASSYSRAGGGQPQHF
CDR3 DNA: TGTGCCAGCAGTTACTCGCGTGCTGGAGGGGGACAGCCCCAGCATTTT
V gene: TRBV6-5
D gene: .
clone size: once
J gene: TRBJ1-5